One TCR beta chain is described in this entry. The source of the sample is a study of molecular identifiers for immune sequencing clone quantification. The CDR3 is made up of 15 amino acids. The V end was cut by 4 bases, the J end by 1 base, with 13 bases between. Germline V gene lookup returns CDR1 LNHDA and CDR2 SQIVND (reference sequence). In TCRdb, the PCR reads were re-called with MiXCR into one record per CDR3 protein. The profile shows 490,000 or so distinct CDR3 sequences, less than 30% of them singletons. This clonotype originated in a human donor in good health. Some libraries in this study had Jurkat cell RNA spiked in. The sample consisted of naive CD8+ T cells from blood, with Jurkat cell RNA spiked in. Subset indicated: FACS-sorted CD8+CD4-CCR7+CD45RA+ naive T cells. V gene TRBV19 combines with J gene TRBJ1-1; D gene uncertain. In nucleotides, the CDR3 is TGTGCCAGTAGTAAAAACGGACGGCCGAACACTGAAGCTTTCTTT. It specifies CASSKNGRPNTEAFF.